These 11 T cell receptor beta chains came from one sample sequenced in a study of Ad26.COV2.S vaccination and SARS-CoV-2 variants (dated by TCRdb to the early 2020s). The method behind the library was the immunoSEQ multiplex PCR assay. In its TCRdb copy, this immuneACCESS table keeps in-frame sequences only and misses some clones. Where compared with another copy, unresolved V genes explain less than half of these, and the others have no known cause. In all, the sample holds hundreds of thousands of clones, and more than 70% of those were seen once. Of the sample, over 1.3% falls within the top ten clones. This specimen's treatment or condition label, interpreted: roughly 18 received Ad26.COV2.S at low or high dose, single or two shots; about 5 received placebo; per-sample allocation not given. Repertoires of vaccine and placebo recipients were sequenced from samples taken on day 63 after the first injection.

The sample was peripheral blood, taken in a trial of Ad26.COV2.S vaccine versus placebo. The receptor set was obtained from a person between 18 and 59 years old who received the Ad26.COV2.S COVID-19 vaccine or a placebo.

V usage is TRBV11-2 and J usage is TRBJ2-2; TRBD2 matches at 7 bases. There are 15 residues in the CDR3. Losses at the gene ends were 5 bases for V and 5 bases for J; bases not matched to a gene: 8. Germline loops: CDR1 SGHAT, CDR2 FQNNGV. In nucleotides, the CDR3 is TGTGCCAGCAGCCCATCGAGCGGGGAGACCGGGGAGCTGTTTTTT. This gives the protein CASSPSSGETGELFF. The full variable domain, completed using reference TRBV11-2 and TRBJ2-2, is EAGVAQSPRYKIIEKRQSVAFWCNPISGHATLYWYQQILGQGPKLLIQFQNNGVVDDSQLPKDRFSAERLKGVDSTLKIQPAKLEDSAVYLCASSPSSGETGELFFGEGSRLTVL.

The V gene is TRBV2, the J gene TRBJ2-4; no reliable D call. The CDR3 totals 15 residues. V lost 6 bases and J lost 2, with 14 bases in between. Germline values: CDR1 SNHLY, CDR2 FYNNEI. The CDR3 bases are TGTGCCAGCAGCCCTCCCCGGGTCTCCAAAAACATTCAGTACTTC. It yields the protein CASSPPRVSKNIQYF.

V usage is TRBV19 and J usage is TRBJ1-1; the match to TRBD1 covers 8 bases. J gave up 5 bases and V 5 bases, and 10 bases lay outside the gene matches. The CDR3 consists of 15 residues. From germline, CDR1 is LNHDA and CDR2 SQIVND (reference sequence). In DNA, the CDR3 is TGTGCCAGTAGTCCTCTGCGACAGGGGACGACTGAAGCTTTCTTT. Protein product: CASSPLRQGTTEAFF.

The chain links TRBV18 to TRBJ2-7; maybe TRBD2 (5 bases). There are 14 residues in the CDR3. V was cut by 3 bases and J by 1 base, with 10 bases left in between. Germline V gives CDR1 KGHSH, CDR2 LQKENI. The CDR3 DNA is TGTGCCAGCTCACCGGGCAGGACTTCCTACGAGCAGTACTTC. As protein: CASSPGRTSYEQYF.

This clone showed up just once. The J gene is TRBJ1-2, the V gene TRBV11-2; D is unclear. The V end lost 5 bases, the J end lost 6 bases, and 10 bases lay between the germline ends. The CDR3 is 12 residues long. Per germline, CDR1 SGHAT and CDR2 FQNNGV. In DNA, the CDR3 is TGTGCCAGCAGCATGGAGGGCAATGGCTACACCTTC. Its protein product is CASSMEGNGYTF.

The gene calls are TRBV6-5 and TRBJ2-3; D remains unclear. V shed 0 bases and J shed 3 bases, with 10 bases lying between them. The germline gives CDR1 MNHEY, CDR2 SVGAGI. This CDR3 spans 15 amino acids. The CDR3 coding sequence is TGTGCCAGCAGTTACTCCTATGGCGTAACAGATACGCAGTATTTT. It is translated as CASSYSYGVTDTQYF.

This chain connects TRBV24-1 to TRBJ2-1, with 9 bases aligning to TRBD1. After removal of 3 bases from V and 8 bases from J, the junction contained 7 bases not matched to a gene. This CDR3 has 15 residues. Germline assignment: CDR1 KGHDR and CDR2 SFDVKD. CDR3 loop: CATSDPGQGYYEQFF. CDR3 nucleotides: TGTGCCACCAGTGATCCGGGACAGGGATACTATGAGCAGTTCTTC.

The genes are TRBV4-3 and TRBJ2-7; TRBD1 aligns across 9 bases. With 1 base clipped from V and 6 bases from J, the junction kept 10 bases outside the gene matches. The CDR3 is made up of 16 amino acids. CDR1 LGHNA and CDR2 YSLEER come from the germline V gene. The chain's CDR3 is CASSQVFGTGLSEQYF. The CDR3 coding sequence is TGCGCCAGCAGCCAAGTTTTTGGGACAGGGTTATCCGAGCAGTACTTC.

The CDR3 is CASSFNWDRGRSVTEAFF. The CDR3 DNA sequence: TGTGCCAGCAGCTTCAACTGGGACAGGGGGAGGAGTGTCACTGAAGCTTTCTTT. V and J are TRBV7-2 and TRBJ1-1, with 11 bases fitting TRBD1. The CDR3 totals 18 residues. V lost 3 bases to trimming and J lost 4 bases; unmatched junction nucleotides: 13. Germline assignment: CDR1 SGHTA and CDR2 FQGNSA.

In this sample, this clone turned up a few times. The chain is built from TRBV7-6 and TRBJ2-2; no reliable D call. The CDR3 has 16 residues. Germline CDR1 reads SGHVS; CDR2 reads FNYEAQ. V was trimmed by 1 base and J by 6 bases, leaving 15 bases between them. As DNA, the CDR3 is TGTGCCAGCAGCTTAGGACACCCCGCTGGCGCCGGGGAGCTGTTTTTT. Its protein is CASSLGHPAGAGELFF.

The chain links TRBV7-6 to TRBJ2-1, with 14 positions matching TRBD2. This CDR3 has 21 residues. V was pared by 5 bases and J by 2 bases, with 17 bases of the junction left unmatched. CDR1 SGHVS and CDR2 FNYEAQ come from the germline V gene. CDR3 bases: TGTGCCAGCAGCACGGAACCCCCGGGACTAGCGGGAGTTCTAACCTACAATGAGCAGTTCTTC. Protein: CASSTEPPGLAGVLTYNEQFF.